This TCR beta chain originates from a study of blood T cell repertoires in COVID-19. Turning to the study itself: The study drew acute and convalescent COVID-19 samples from the United States, Italy and Spain. T cells, B-cell-depleted T cells, or PBMCs supplied cDNA or gDNA.

Source study methods: From reference gene primer amplification, estimates of nucleated cell counts were derived. Sequencing used immunoSEQ multiplex PCR; TCRdb keeps in-frame clones, though not all of them. For V, J and clone size, that table is used; D and trimming come from the DNA. This table has 95,000 to 150,000 clones, about 82% appearing once. The V gene lost 4 bases and the J gene lost 7 bases, with 17 bases spanning the gap. From germline, CDR1 is LNHDA and CDR2 SQIVND (reference sequence). The CDR3 has 15 amino acids. J is TRBJ2-1 and V is TRBV19, with D maybe TRBD1 (6 bases). Input material: peripheral blood. The sequence derives from a man aged 55 to 69 with active or convalescent COVID-19. CDR3 amino acids: CASSRNRDQGNEQFF. CDR3 DNA: TGTGCCAGTAGTAGGAACCGTGACCAGGGGAATGAGCAGTTCTTC.